One and the same sample provided the 25 T cell receptor beta chains below, sequenced in a study of vaccination effects on CD4 cells after COVID-19. Produced via immunoSEQ multiplex PCR; TCRdb's table is partial and in-frame only. The data show about 46,000 clones, with around 80% seen just once and less than 15% held by the top ten. No antigen has been assigned to these receptors. ViraFEST expansion of antigen-specific CD4+ T cells with viral peptide pools preceded sequencing. CD4+ T cells were isolated after around 9 days of culture. Each person got two doses of an mRNA SARS-CoV-2 vaccine, BNT162b2 or mRNA-1273. The sample consisted of CD4+ T cells from PBMCs cultured with HCoV-OC43 spike peptides, taken after COVID-19 vaccination. Sample subset: HCoV-OC43 spike overlapping peptide pool stimulation. The source of these receptors is a human donor who received a COVID-19 vaccine.

V gene TRBV7-2 combines with J gene TRBJ1-5; 10 bases are a match to TRBD1. This CDR3 has 15 amino acids. V shed 2 bases, J shed 6 bases, and the junction held 4 bases outside the gene matches. Per germline, CDR1 SGHTA and CDR2 FQGNSA. CDR3 protein: CASSLSTGGSQPQHF. CDR3 bases: TGTGCCAGCAGCTTATCGACAGGGGGCTCTCAGCCCCAGCATTTT.

In its sample, this clone was seen a few times. The chain couples TRBV7-8 to TRBJ1-5; TRBD1 matches at 8 bases. Germline CDR1 SGHVS, CDR2 FQNEAQ. Germline trimming cut 3 bases from V and 3 bases from J; bases unmatched to any gene: 7. The CDR3 is made up of 16 amino acids. This CDR3 is CASSFGGQANNQPQHF. The DNA of the CDR3 is TGTGCCAGCAGCTTCGGGGGACAGGCGAACAATCAGCCCCAGCATTTT. The entire variable domain, with the rest obtained from reference TRBV7-8 and TRBJ1-5, is as follows: GAGVSQSPRYKVAKRGQDVALRCDPISGHVSLFWYQQALGQGPEFLTYFQNEAQLDKSGLPSDRFFAERPEGSVSTLKIQRTQQEDSAVYLCASSFGGQANNQPQHFGDGTRLSIL.

V usage is TRBV7-6 and J usage is TRBJ1-1; tentatively, D is TRBD1 (6 bases). Looked up from germline, CDR1 is SGHVS and CDR2 is FNYEAQ. Trimming left V 0 bases short and J 4 bases short, with 21 bases between. The CDR3 extends over 18 amino acids. CDR3 loop: CASSLAYRVGAAGTEAFF. The CDR3 DNA follows: TGTGCCAGCAGCTTAGCCTACAGGGTTGGAGCAGCAGGCACTGAAGCTTTCTTT. The full variable domain, in which reference TRBV7-6 and TRBJ1-1 provide the parts outside the CDR3, is GAGVSQSPRYKVTKRGQDVALRCDPISGHVSLYWYRQALGQGPEFLTYFNYEAQQDKSGLPNDRFSAERPEGSISTLTIQRTEQRDSAMYRCASSLAYRVGAAGTEAFFGQGTRLTVV.

This chain joins TRBV6-6 and TRBJ2-5, with D uncertain. With 6 bases removed from V and 0 bases from J, the gap between germline ends came to 11 bases. CDR3 length: 14 residues. Germline V gives CDR1 MNHNY, CDR2 SVGAGI (reference sequence). This CDR3 reads CASSDVGNQETQYF. The CDR3 DNA sequence: TGTGCCAGCAGCGACGTGGGGAACCAAGAGACCCAGTACTTC.

This clone was counted only a few times. CDR3 loop: CASTGVLANYGYTF. As DNA, the CDR3 is TGTGCCAGCACGGGGGTATTGGCTAACTATGGCTACACCTTC. The V call is TRBV2, the J call TRBJ1-2; tentative D call: TRBD1 (5 bases). Germline-derived CDR1 and CDR2 are SNHLY and FYNNEI. The CDR3 contains 14 residues. V was pared by 7 bases and J by 0 bases, with 12 bases between. The full variable domain, completed using reference TRBV2 and TRBJ1-2, is EPEVTQTPSHQVTQMGQEVILRCVPISNHLYFYWYRQILGQKVEFLVSFYNNEISEKSEIFDDQFSVERPDGSNFTLKIRSTKLEDSAMYFCASTGVLANYGYTFGSGTRLTVV.

The J gene is TRBJ1-5, the V gene TRBV18, with D perhaps matching TRBD1 (6 bases). The CDR3 loop spans 16 amino acids. V was cut by 3 bases and J by 0 bases, with 12 bases left in between. The germline gives CDR1 KGHSH, CDR2 LQKENI. The CDR3 here is CASSPLTGHSNQPQHF. The CDR3 coding sequence is TGTGCCAGCTCACCCCTGACAGGCCATAGCAATCAGCCCCAGCATTTT.

The rearrangement links TRBV10-3 to TRBJ2-1; the D is unclear. CDR3 length: 14 amino acids. Germline-derived CDR1 and CDR2 are ENHRY and SYGVKD. V was trimmed by 0 bases and J by 4 bases, leaving 7 bases between them. This chain's CDR3 is CAISESEEYNEQFF. CDR3 DNA: TGTGCCATCAGTGAGTCAGAGGAATACAATGAGCAGTTCTTC.

This clone was detected once. CDR3 protein: CASSLTTGVYEQYF. The CDR3 DNA reads as TGCGCCAGCAGCTTGACCACAGGAGTCTACGAGCAGTACTTC. J is TRBJ2-7 and V is TRBV5-1; D might be TRBD1 (5 bases). CDR3 length: 14 amino acids. Germline values: CDR1 SGHRS, CDR2 YFSETQ. The V end lost 1 base, the J end lost 3 bases, and 11 bases lay between the germline ends.

This clone turned up a few times. The rearrangement uses TRBV3-1 (or the pseudogene TRBV3-2) and TRBJ1-2, with 8 bases lining up with TRBD1. The J segment lost 3 bases and the V segment lost 6 bases, leaving 6 bases of the junction unmatched. This CDR3 region has 14 residues. Germline loops: CDR1 LGHDT, CDR2 YNNKEL (reference sequence). The CDR3 DNA reads TGTGCCAGCAGTGACAGGGGTACGGACTATGGCTACACCTTC. Protein product: CASSDRGTDYGYTF.

Comment on this clone: One junction end disagrees with the germline gene, perhaps due to a read error. The chain joins TRBV12-3 or TRBV12-4 to TRBJ2-3, with D possibly being TRBD1 (5 bases). The CDR3 loop spans 13 amino acids. The CDR3 coding sequence is TGTGCCAACAGTTTAAGGGGTGGGGATACGCAGTATTTT. This sequence encodes CANSLRGGDTQYF.

V is TRBV5-8 and J is TRBJ1-1; possibly TRBD1 for D (6 bases). The CDR3 length is 13 residues. Germline V lookup: CDR1 SGHTS, CDR2 YDEGEE. Trimming took 3 bases from V and 1 from J, leaving 7 bases between them. In DNA form, the CDR3 reads TGTGCCAGCAGCTCACAGGGGAACACTGAAGCTTTCTTT. This sequence encodes CASSSQGNTEAFF.

The J gene is TRBJ1-1, the V gene TRBV6-5; TRBD1 aligns across 9 bases. Losses at the gene ends were 6 bases for V and 4 bases for J; bases not matched to a gene: 6. Germline V gene sequence: CDR1 MNHEY, CDR2 SVGAGI. This CDR3 contains 14 residues. CDR3 residues: CASRAGQGFTEAFF. Here the CDR3 DNA reads TGTGCCAGCAGGGCTGGACAGGGGTTCACTGAAGCTTTCTTT.

The J gene is TRBJ1-3, the V gene TRBV6-5; 8 positions agree with TRBD1. The germline CDR1 and CDR2 sequences are MNHEY and SVGAGI. The CDR3 is 14 residues long. The ends lost 6 bases at V and 4 bases at J; junction bases unmatched: 5. The CDR3 nucleotides read TGTGCCAGCAGGCCGGGACAGGTCGGAAACACCATATATTTT. Translated, it gives CASRPGQVGNTIYF.

J is TRBJ1-5 and V is TRBV4-1, with no clear D. Trimming took off 1 base at V and 0 bases at J, with 7 bases between the two ends. CDR1 and CDR2 (germline): MGHRA, YSYEKL. This CDR3 is built from 15 residues. The CDR3 spells CASSQGLISNQPQHF. The CDR3, as DNA: TGCGCCAGCAGCCAAGGGTTGATTAGCAATCAGCCCCAGCATTTT.

The chain joins TRBV27 to TRBJ2-7; 8 bases are shared with TRBD1. CDR1 and CDR2 (germline): MNHEY, SMNVEV (reference sequence). The CDR3 spans 15 residues. Trimming at V came to 5 bases and at J to 1 base, leaving 7 bases not matched to a gene. The CDR3, as DNA: TGTGCCAGCAGTCTCGGGACAGGTTTTTCCTACGAGCAGTACTTC. Protein product: CASSLGTGFSYEQYF.

Only a few counts were recorded for this clone. The V and J genes are TRBV10-1 and TRBJ2-1, with D unclear. Deletions cut 2 bases from V and 0 bases from J, with 8 bases between. The CDR3 extends over 15 amino acids. CDR1 is WNHNN, CDR2 SYGVQD, per germline (reference sequence). In DNA, the CDR3 is TGCGCCAGCAGTGAGGGGTTCAGCTCCTACAATGAGCAGTTCTTC. Its protein product is CASSEGFSSYNEQFF.

This clone was recorded a few times. V and J are TRBV3-1 (or the pseudogene TRBV3-2) and TRBJ2-5, with TRBD2 identical over 10 bases. Germline V gene data show CDR1 as LGHDT and CDR2 as YNNKEL (reference sequence). CDR3 length equals 15 residues. Unmatched junction bases numbered 2, after V lost 4 bases and J lost 0 bases. CDR3 DNA: TGTGCCAGCAGCCGGACTAGCGGTAACCAAGAGACCCAGTACTTC. It specifies CASSRTSGNQETQYF.

The chain links TRBV9 to TRBJ2-3; no reliable D call. The CDR3 sequence is 14 residues long. Germline V gene sequence: CDR1 SGDLS, CDR2 YYNGEE. Trimming stripped 2 bases from V and 0 bases from J, with 7 bases between. CDR3 protein: CASSVLPSTDTQYF. The CDR3, as DNA: TGTGCCAGCAGCGTGTTGCCGAGCACAGATACGCAGTATTTT.

V usage is TRBV10-3 and J usage is TRBJ2-3; D may be TRBD2 (7 bases). V lost 4 bases to trimming and J lost 2 bases, with 10 bases between them. The V gene's germline CDR1 is ENHRY and CDR2 SYGVKD. The CDR3 has 14 residues. CDR3 sequence reads: CAISGGGATDTQYF. The CDR3 region has the DNA TGTGCCATCAGTGGAGGGGGGGCCACAGATACGCAGTATTTT.

V gene TRBV29-1 combines with J gene TRBJ1-4; D may be TRBD1 (6 bases). This CDR3 contains 14 residues. From germline, CDR1 is SQVTM and CDR2 ANQGSEA. V shed 7 bases and J shed 1 base, with 13 bases lying between them. CDR3 coding DNA: TGCAGCGCCGATGGAGGGGGAACTAATGAAAAACTGTTTTTT. It specifies CSADGGGTNEKLFF. The complete variable domain, with remaining parts taken from reference TRBV29-1 and TRBJ1-4, reads SAVISQKPSRDICQRGTSLTIQCQVDSQVTMMFWYRQQPGQSLTLIATANQGSEATYESGFVIDKFPISRPNLTFSTLTVSNMSPEDSSIYLCSADGGGTNEKLFFGSGTQLSVL.

This sequence joins TRBV27 and TRBJ2-1; TRBD1 agrees at 9 bases. V dropped 3 bases and J dropped 9; count of bases not matched to a gene: 9. The CDR3 totals 15 residues. Germline CDR1 reads MNHEY; CDR2 reads SMNVEV (reference sequence). CDR3 region: CASSFLGQGVREQFF. The CDR3 bases are TGTGCCAGCAGTTTCCTGGGACAGGGCGTCCGTGAGCAGTTCTTC.

V is TRBV6-5 and J is TRBJ1-1, with a weak D call TRBD1 (5 bases). The germline CDR1 and CDR2 sequences are MNHEY and SVGAGI. There are 14 residues in the CDR3. The V gene lost 5 bases and the J gene lost 4 bases, with 14 bases spanning the gap. The CDR3 is CASSPLGGGTEAFF. CDR3 in DNA: TGTGCCAGCAGTCCCCTCGGCGGGGGCACTGAAGCTTTCTTT.

The V call is TRBV6-4, the J call TRBJ1-1; TRBD1 matches at 7 bases. After removal of 7 bases from V and 10 bases from J, the junction contained 6 bases not matched to a gene. Germline CDR1 is MRHNA and CDR2 is SNTAGT. The CDR3 covers 11 residues. The CDR3 sequence is CASNTQGTAFF. The CDR3 nucleotides read TGTGCCAGCAATACACAGGGGACAGCTTTCTTT.

This clone turned up a few times. The rearrangement uses TRBV6-5 and TRBJ1-1; D gene unclear. Between the trimmed V and J ends, which lost 7 bases and 3 bases, there was a span of 6 bases. Germline CDR1 and CDR2: MNHEY and SVGAGI. This CDR3 has 11 residues. As DNA, the CDR3 is TGTGCCAGCACTTCATACACTGAAGCTTTCTTT. Translation gives CASTSYTEAFF.

V is TRBV6-1 and J is TRBJ2-7; 8 positions agree with TRBD1. This CDR3 region has 15 residues. Trimming removed 6 bases from V and 6 bases from J; junction bases left unmatched: 13. The germline CDR1 and CDR2 sequences are MNHNS and SASEGT. The CDR3 loop is CASSVIEGQGAEQYF. CDR3 sequence (DNA): TGTGCCAGCAGCGTTATAGAGGGCCAGGGGGCCGAGCAGTACTTC.